Following are 26 T cell receptor beta chains from one sample sequenced in a study of T cells in Graves' hyperthyroidism and ophthalmopathy (dated by TCRdb to about 2019). The library was generated by multiplex PCR. The instrument was an Illumina HiSeq 2000. The TCR beta CDR3 regions were amplified from the RNA transcripts. The first round of RT-PCR for the TCR CDR3 was performed with the HTBI primer set and the Qiagen OneStep RT-PCR kit. Using fastp trimming at Q25 and MiXCR clonotype assembly, TCRdb reanalyzed the public sequencing data and kept in-frame beta chains. Records with the same CDR3 protein are collapsed into one entry carrying the most frequent genes and DNA. In this sample the table shows 500,000 to 700,000 distinct CDR3 sequences, around 17% of which occur a single time. 18% of the sample is held by the ten biggest clonotypes. What was sequenced was blood. The receptors here all came from a woman younger than 30 with Graves' hyperthyroidism.

There are many counts of this clonotype. This chain joins TRBV12-3 or TRBV12-4 and TRBJ2-1; no clear D gene. Trimming shortened V by 5 bases and J by 10 bases, and 15 bases separated the two germline ends. The CDR3 totals 13 residues. The CDR3: CASSKRPASEQFF. The CDR3 DNA sequence: TGTGCCAGCAGTAAAAGACCCGCTTCGGAGCAGTTCTTC.

The chain is built from TRBV27 and TRBJ1-1, with D tentatively TRBD1 (5 bases). V shed 3 bases and J shed 3 bases, with 29 bases lying between them. CDR3 size: 20 residues. The germline V gene encodes CDR1 MNHEY and CDR2 SMNVEV (reference sequence). CDR3 amino acids: CASSFLPFSGPQDRDTEAFF. CDR3 DNA sequence: TGTGCCAGCAGTTTTTTGCCCTTCTCGGGACCACAGGATAGGGACACTGAAGCTTTCTTT.

This clonotype appeared a single time. As DNA, the CDR3 is TGCAGCGTTGAAGGGGGAGTGGCGGGGTTCCACGAGCAGTACTTC. It is translated as CSVEGGVAGFHEQYF. The chain links TRBV29-1 to TRBJ2-7; weak D call: TRBD2 (6 bases). V lost 1 base, J lost 5 bases, and 18 bases lay in between. Germline values: CDR1 SQVTM, CDR2 ANQGSEA. CDR3 length: 15 amino acids.

The chain employs TRBV5-5 and TRBJ1-1, with TRBD1 as a possible D gene (5 bases). Germline loops: CDR1 SGHKS, CDR2 YYEKEE (reference sequence). CDR3 length: 16 amino acids. Deletions cut 6 bases from V and 6 bases from J, with 24 bases between. The CDR3 spells CASTAGSRVINAEAFF. The CDR3 DNA reads TGTGCCAGCACCGCCGGTAGCAGGGTAATAAATGCTGAAGCTTTCTTT.

There are many counts of this clonotype. The CDR3 here is CATSDPGWTSGGGTDTQYF. DNA for the CDR3: TGTGCCACCAGTGATCCCGGTTGGACTAGCGGGGGAGGCACAGATACGCAGTATTTT. The genes are TRBV24-1 and TRBJ2-3; 13 positions agree with TRBD2. This CDR3 has 19 residues. Germline-derived CDR1 and CDR2 are KGHDR and SFDVKD. The V and J ends lost 3 bases and 1 base, in that order; junction bases with no gene match: 9.

This clonotype was picked up a small number of times. The DNA for the CDR3 is TGTGCCAGCAACCCGGCCAGACGGTCTCCCCTCCTTTCTGGAAACACCATATATTTT. Its translation is CASNPARRSPLLSGNTIYF. The chain combines TRBV7-3 with TRBJ1-3; D not certain. V shed 7 bases and J shed 1 base, with 26 bases lying between them. CDR1 is SGHTA and CDR2 is FQGTGA in the germline V gene. CDR3 length equals 19 residues.

The J gene is TRBJ1-2, the V gene TRBV20-1, with D perhaps TRBD1 (5 bases). This CDR3 is built from 12 residues. V lost 3 bases and J 7 bases, leaving 12 bases between the germline ends. Germline V gene data show CDR1 as DFQATT and CDR2 as SNEGSKA (reference sequence). The CDR3 DNA is TGCAGTGCTAGTAAGGGGTATGGTGGCTACACCTTC. This sequence encodes CSASKGYGGYTF.

The table lists this clonotype with a few counts. A much larger clone differs by one base, so this may be a read error. The rearrangement links TRBV3-1 to TRBJ2-1; D is perhaps TRBD1 (5 bases). Germline CDR1 reads LGHDT; CDR2 reads YNNKEL (reference sequence). Trimming stripped 1 base from V and 4 bases from J, with 5 bases between. The CDR3 has 13 residues. The CDR3 nucleotides read TGTGCCAGCAGCCAAGGACAGTACAATGAGCAGTTCTTC. It encodes CASSQGQYNEQFF.

V is TRBV19 and J is TRBJ2-2, with unresolved D. This CDR3 comprises 14 residues. Germline CDR1 and CDR2: LNHDA and SQIVND (reference sequence). V lost 3 bases and J 3 bases, leaving 8 bases between the germline ends. The CDR3 spells CASSIHWDTGELFF. The CDR3 DNA reads TGTGCCAGTAGTATCCATTGGGACACCGGGGAGCTGTTTTTT.

Many counts were recorded for this clonotype. The chain has TRBV2 and TRBJ1-1; TRBD1 is a possible D gene (6 bases). The length of the CDR3 is 13 residues. V lost 8 bases, J lost 1 base, and 11 bases lay in between. The germline V gene has CDR1 SNHLY and CDR2 FYNNEI. Here the CDR3 reads CASWGQANTEAFF. Here the CDR3 DNA reads TGTGCCAGCTGGGGGCAGGCGAACACTGAAGCTTTCTTT.

This clonotype was counted at least ten times. V and J are TRBV2 and TRBJ1-1; tentatively, D is TRBD1 (5 bases). Trimming removed 7 bases from V and 5 bases from J, with 14 bases in between. This CDR3 contains 13 residues. Per germline, CDR1 SNHLY and CDR2 FYNNEI. The CDR3 loop reads CASILGEGTEAFF. The CDR3 region has the DNA TGTGCCAGCATTTTAGGGGAGGGGACTGAAGCTTTCTTT.

The sample holds many counts of this clonotype. The chain combines TRBV7-2 with TRBJ2-1; D gene uncertain. Germline V lookup: CDR1 SGHTA, CDR2 FQGNSA. The germline V and J ends were trimmed by 6 bases and 4 bases, with 10 bases remaining between them. The CDR3 contains 13 residues. In DNA, the CDR3 is TGTGCCAGCAGGGTTTCGCAGTACAATGAGCAGTTCTTC. Its protein is CASRVSQYNEQFF.

The chain has TRBV12-3 or TRBV12-4 and TRBJ2-3; the match to TRBD2 covers 9 bases. This CDR3 region has 16 residues. Trimming at V came to 5 bases and at J to 0 bases, leaving 6 bases not matched to a gene. The CDR3 protein is CASSPLAGLSTDTQYF. The CDR3, as DNA: TGTGCCAGCAGTCCTCTAGCGGGGCTGAGCACAGATACGCAGTATTTT.

This clonotype was counted many times. The chain joins TRBV28 to TRBJ2-7, with TRBD2 matching 11 bases. Trimming cost V 8 bases and J 4 bases; bases outside gene matches: 7. CDR1 and CDR2 from the germline V gene are MDHEN and SYDVKM. The CDR3 contains 14 residues. CDR3 nucleotide sequence: TGTGCCAGCTCTACTAGCGGGAGTTGGTACGAGCAGTACTTC. Amino acids: CASSTSGSWYEQYF.

The chain employs TRBV25-1 and TRBJ2-7; 9 positions agree with TRBD2. This CDR3 has 19 amino acids. Germline CDR1 MGHDK, CDR2 SYGVNS. Unmatched junction bases numbered 13, after V lost 1 base and J lost 0 bases. The DNA for the CDR3 is TGTGCCAGCAGTGAATCCGTCCCTAGCGGGACCCATCTCTCCTACGAGCAGTACTTC. Amino acids: CASSESVPSGTHLSYEQYF.

Of note for this clonotype: This may be a read error: a much more frequent sequence differs by one nucleotide. J is TRBJ2-7 and V is TRBV13, with D possibly being TRBD2 (5 bases). Germline V gene sequence: CDR1 PRHDT, CDR2 FYEKMQ (reference sequence). The CDR3 length is 13 residues. The CDR3 loop reads CASSAESSYEPYF. In nucleotides, the CDR3 is TGTGCCAGCTCAGCGGAGAGCTCCTACGAGCCGTACTTC.

This clonotype was detected many times. This rearrangement joins TRBV20-1 to TRBJ2-1; 10 nucleotides align to TRBD2. Germline V gives CDR1 DFQATT, CDR2 SNEGSKA (reference sequence). CDR3 length: 15 residues. With 5 bases clipped from V and 2 bases from J, the junction kept 6 bases outside the gene matches. Written as DNA, the CDR3 is TGCAGTGCTCTCACCGGGACTAGCGCCTACAATGAGCAGTTCTTC. Protein sequence: CSALTGTSAYNEQFF.

The gene calls are TRBV5-8 and TRBJ2-4; no clear D gene. The CDR3 has 14 residues. V was shortened by 2 bases and J by 3 bases, with 9 bases between the two germline ends. The germline V gene encodes CDR1 SGHTS and CDR2 YDEGEE. The CDR3 DNA reads as TGTGCCAGCAGCTTTTACTTGGACAAAAACATTCAGTACTTC. Protein product: CASSFYLDKNIQYF.

The chain employs TRBV14 and TRBJ1-2; 9 bases agree with TRBD1. V lost 5 bases to trimming and J lost 8 bases; unmatched junction nucleotides: 12. CDR3 size: 15 residues. Germline V gives CDR1 SGHDN, CDR2 FVKESK. This chain's CDR3 is CASSSHLDRGQGYTF. As DNA, the CDR3 is TGTGCCAGCAGCTCGCACCTGGACAGGGGACAAGGCTACACCTTC.

This clonotype was observed many times. This chain connects TRBV15 to TRBJ1-1, with D possibly matching TRBD1 (6 bases). The CDR3 length is 14 residues. The V and J ends lost 1 base and 6 bases respectively, with 12 bases between them. Germline CDR1 reads LNHNV; CDR2 reads YYDKDF (reference sequence). The CDR3 loop is CATSRGGTGPEAFF. CDR3 in DNA: TGTGCCACCAGCAGAGGAGGCACAGGGCCTGAAGCTTTCTTT. Supplemented by reference TRBV15 and TRBJ1-1, the full variable domain reads DAMVIQNPRYQVTQFGKPVTLSCSQTLNHNVMYWYQQKSSQAPKLLFHYYDKDFNNEADTPDNFQSRRPNTSFCFLDIRSPGLGDTAMYLCATSRGGTGPEAFFGQGTRLTVV.

The genes are TRBV14 and TRBJ1-1; D is possibly TRBD1 (6 bases). The germline V and J ends were trimmed by 1 base and 11 bases, with 17 bases remaining between them. CDR3 length equals 14 residues. Looked up from germline, CDR1 is SGHDN and CDR2 is FVKESK. CDR3 amino acids: CASSQAQGPLGAFF. The CDR3 nucleotides are TGTGCCAGCAGCCAAGCACAGGGCCCCCTGGGGGCTTTCTTT.

This clonotype has a count of ten or more. The chain links TRBV28 to TRBJ2-1; D may be TRBD1 (6 bases). The CDR3 covers 15 residues. Trimming removed 4 bases at V and 7 bases at J, with 17 bases between. Germline V gene lookup returns CDR1 MDHEN and CDR2 SYDVKM. The CDR3 sequence: CASSSKGGDLNEQFF. The CDR3 bases are TGTGCCAGCAGTTCAAAAGGGGGTGATTTGAATGAGCAGTTCTTC.

As for this clonotype: This may stem from a read error, because a much larger clone lies one nucleotide away. The V call is TRBV5-6, the J call TRBJ2-7; 10 bases fit TRBD1. The CDR3 sequence is 13 residues long. Trimming at V came to 7 bases and at J to 8 bases, leaving 9 bases not matched to a gene. The germline gives CDR1 SGHDT, CDR2 YYEEEE. The CDR3 spells CASRRQGAPKQYF. The CDR3 nucleotides read TGTGCCAGCCGACGACAGGGGGCTCCCAAGCAGTACTTC.

This chain joins TRBV4-2 and TRBJ2-2, with 7 nucleotides matching TRBD2. Germline lookup yields CDR1 LGHNA and CDR2 YNFKEQ. V was pared by 0 bases and J by 4 bases, with 5 bases of the junction left unmatched. This CDR3 is built from 16 residues. The CDR3 sequence is CASSQDLASGTGELFF. As DNA, the CDR3 is TGTGCCAGCAGCCAAGATCTGGCTAGCGGCACCGGGGAGCTGTTTTTT.

There are many counts of this clonotype. This chain links TRBV20-1 with TRBJ2-5, with 9 bases lining up with TRBD1. From germline, CDR1 is DFQATT and CDR2 SNEGSKA (reference sequence). The J segment lost 6 bases and the V segment lost 5 bases, leaving 7 bases of the junction unmatched. The CDR3 consists of 13 residues. Written as DNA, the CDR3 is TGCAGTGCTCGGACAGGGGTAGTGAAGACCCAGTACTTC. Encoded protein: CSARTGVVKTQYF.

The rearrangement uses TRBV5-5 and TRBJ1-1, with D possibly TRBD1 on 5 matching bases. V was clipped by 4 bases and J by 2 bases, with 12 bases between them. In germline, CDR1 is SGHKS, CDR2 YYEKEE (reference sequence). The CDR3 runs to 14 residues. This CDR3 is CASSQGLDNTEAFF. CDR3 bases: TGTGCCAGCAGCCAGGGCCTGGACAACACTGAAGCTTTCTTT. The variable domain in full, with the rest retrieved from reference TRBV5-5 and TRBJ1-1, is DAGVTQSPTHLIKTRGQQVTLRCSPISGHKSVSWYQQVLGQGPQFIFQYYEKEERGRGNFPDRFSARQFPNYSSELNVNALLLGDSALYLCASSQGLDNTEAFFGQGTRLTVV.